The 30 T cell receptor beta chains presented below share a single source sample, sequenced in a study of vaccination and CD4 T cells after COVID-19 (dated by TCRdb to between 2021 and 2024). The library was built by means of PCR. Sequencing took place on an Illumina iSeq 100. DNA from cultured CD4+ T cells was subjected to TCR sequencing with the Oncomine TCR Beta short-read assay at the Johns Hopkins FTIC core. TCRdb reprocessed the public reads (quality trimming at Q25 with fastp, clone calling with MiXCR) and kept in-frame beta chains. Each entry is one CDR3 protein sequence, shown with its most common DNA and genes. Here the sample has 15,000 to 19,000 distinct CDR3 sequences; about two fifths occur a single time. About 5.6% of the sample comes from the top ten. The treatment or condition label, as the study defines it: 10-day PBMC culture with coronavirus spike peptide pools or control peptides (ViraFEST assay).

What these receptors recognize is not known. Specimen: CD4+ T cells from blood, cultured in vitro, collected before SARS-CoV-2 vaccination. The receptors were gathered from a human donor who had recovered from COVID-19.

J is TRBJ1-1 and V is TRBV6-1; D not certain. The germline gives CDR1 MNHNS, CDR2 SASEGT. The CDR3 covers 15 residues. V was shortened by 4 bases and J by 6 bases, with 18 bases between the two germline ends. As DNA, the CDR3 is TGTGCCAGCAGTGGGGCAGCCCAAGGTGTTTCTGAAGCTTTCTTT. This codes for CASSGAAQGVSEAFF.

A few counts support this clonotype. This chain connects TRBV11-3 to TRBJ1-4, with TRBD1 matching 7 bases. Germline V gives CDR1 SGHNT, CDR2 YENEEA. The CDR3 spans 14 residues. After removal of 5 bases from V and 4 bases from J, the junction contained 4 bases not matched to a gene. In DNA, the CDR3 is TGTGCCAGCAGCGGGGACAGACTTAATGAAAAACTGTTTTTT. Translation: CASSGDRLNEKLFF.

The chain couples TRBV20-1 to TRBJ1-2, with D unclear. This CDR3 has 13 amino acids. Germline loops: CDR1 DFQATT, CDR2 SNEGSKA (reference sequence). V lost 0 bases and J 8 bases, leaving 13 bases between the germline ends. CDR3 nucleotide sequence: TGCAGTGCTAGAGATCTGCGGGCTAGGGGCTACACCTTC. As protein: CSARDLRARGYTF.

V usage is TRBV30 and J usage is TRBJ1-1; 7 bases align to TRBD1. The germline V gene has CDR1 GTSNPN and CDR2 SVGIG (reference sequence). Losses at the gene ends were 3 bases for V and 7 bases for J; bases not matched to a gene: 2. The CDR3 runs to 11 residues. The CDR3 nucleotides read TGTGCCTGGAGGGGACAGAATGAAGCTTTCTTT. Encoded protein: CAWRGQNEAFF.

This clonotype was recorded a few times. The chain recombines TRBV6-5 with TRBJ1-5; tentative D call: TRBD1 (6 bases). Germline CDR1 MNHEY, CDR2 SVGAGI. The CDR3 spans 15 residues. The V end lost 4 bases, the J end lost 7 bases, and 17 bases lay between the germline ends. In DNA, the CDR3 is TGTGCCAGCAGTTTCCCGACGACAGGCTACCAGCCCCAGCATTTT. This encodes CASSFPTTGYQPQHF.

The CDR3 here is CSVPGQGSYEQYF. The CDR3 nucleotides read TGCAGCGTCCCGGGACAGGGGTCCTACGAGCAGTACTTC. The genes are TRBV29-1 and TRBJ2-7; TRBD1 aligns across 10 bases. The CDR3 sequence is 13 residues long. Germline-derived CDR1 and CDR2 are SQVTM and ANQGSEA. V shed 6 bases and J 1 base; nucleotides not matched to a gene: 3.

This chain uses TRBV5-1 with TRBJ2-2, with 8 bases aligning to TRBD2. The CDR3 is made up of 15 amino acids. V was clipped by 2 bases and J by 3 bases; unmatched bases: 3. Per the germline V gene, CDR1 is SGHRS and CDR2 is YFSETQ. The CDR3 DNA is TGCGCCAGCAGCTTCGAGACTAGCGACACCGGGGAGCTGTTTTTT. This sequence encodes CASSFETSDTGELFF.

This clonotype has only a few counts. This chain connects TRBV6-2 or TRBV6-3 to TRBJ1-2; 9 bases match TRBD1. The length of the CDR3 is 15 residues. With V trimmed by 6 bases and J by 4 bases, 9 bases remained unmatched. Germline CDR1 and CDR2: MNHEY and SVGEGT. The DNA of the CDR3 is TGTGCCAGCAGCCCCCCTCCGGGACAGGGCTATGGCTACACCTTC. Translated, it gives CASSPPPGQGYGYTF.

The CDR3 here is CASSPGAGYTF. CDR3 sequence (DNA): TGTGCCAGCAGCCCCGGTGCGGGCTACACCTTC. V gene TRBV7-8 combines with J gene TRBJ1-2; D is unresolved. Germline CDR1 reads SGHVS; CDR2 reads FQNEAQ. Trimming removed 5 bases at V and 8 bases at J, with 9 bases between. The CDR3 totals 11 residues. The variable domain in full, with the rest retrieved from reference TRBV7-8 and TRBJ1-2, is GAGVSQSPRYKVAKRGQDVALRCDPISGHVSLFWYQQALGQGPEFLTYFQNEAQLDKSGLPSDRFFAERPEGSVSTLKIQRTQQEDSAVYLCASSPGAGYTFGSGTRLTVV.

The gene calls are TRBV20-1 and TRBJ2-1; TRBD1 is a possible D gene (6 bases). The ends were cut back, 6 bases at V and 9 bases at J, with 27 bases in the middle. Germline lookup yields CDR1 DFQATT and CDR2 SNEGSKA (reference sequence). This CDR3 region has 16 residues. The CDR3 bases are TGCAGTGCAGTGGCTTTCAGGGGCGGCGTAGCTGGTGAGCAGTTCTTC. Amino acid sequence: CSAVAFRGGVAGEQFF.

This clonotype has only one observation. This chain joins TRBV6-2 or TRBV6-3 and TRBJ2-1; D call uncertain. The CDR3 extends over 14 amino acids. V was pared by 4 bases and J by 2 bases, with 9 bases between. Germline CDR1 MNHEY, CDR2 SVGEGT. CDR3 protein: CASSSRSTYNEQFF. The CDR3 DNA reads TGTGCCAGCAGTTCCCGATCCACCTACAATGAGCAGTTCTTC.

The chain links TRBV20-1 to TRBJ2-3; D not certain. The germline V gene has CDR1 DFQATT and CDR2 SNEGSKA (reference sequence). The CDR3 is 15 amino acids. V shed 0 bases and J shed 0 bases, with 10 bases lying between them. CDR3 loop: CSARDEQSSTDTQYF. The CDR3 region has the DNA TGCAGTGCTAGAGATGAACAGTCTAGCACAGATACGCAGTATTTT.

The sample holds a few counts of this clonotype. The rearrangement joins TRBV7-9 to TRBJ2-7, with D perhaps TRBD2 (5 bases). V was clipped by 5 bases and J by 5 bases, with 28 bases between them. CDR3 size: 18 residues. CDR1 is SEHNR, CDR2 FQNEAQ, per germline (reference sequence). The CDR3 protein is CASSQSLIRAGKADEQYF. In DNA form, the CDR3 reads TGTGCCAGCAGCCAATCTTTAATTCGGGCGGGCAAGGCGGACGAGCAGTACTTC. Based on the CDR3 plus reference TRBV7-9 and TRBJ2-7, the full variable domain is DTGVSQNPRHKITKRGQNVTFRCDPISEHNRLYWYRQTLGQGPEFLTYFQNEAQLEKSRLLSDRFSAERPKGSFSTLEIQRTEQGDSAMYLCASSQSLIRAGKADEQYFGPGTRLTVT.

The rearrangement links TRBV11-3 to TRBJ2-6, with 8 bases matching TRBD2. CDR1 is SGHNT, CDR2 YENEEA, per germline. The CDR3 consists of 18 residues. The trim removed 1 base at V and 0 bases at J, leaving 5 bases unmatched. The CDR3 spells CASSLGLAGRSGANVLTF. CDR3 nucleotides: TGTGCCAGCAGCTTAGGGTTAGCGGGGCGCTCTGGGGCCAACGTCCTGACTTTC.

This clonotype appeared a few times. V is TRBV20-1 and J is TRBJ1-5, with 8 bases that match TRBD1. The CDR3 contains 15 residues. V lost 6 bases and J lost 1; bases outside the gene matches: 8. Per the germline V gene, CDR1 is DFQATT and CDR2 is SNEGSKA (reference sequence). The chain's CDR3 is CSASSDRESNQPQHF. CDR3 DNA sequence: TGCAGTGCCAGCTCGGACAGGGAAAGCAATCAGCCCCAGCATTTT.

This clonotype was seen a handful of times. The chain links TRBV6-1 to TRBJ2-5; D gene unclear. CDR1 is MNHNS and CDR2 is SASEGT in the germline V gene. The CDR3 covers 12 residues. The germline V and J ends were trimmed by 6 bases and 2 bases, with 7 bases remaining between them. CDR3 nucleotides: TGTGCCAGCAGCCATCGACAAGAGACCCAGTACTTC. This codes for CASSHRQETQYF.

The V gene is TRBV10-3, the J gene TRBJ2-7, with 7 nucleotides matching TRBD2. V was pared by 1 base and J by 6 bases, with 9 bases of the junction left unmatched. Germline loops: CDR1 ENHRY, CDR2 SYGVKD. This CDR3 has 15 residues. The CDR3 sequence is CAISEFASGAGEQYF. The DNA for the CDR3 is TGTGCCATCAGTGAGTTCGCTAGCGGAGCCGGCGAGCAGTACTTC.

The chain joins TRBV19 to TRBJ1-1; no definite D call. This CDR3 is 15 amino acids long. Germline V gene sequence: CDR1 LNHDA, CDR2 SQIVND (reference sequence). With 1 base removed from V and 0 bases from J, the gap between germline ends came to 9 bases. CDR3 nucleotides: TGTGCCAGTAGTATAGGGCCAGGCTTGAACACTGAAGCTTTCTTT. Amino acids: CASSIGPGLNTEAFF.

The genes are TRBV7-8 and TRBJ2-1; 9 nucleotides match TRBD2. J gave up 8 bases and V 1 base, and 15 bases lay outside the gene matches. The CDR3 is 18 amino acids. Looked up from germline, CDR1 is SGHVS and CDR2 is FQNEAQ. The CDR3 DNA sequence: TGTGCCAGCAGCTTAGTGATCCAGCGGGGGGTGTATATCCATGAGCAGTTCTTC. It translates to CASSLVIQRGVYIHEQFF.

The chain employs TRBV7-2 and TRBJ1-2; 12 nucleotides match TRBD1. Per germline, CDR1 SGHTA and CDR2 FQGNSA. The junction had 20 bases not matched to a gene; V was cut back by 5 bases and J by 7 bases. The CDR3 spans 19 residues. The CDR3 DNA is TGTGCCAGCAGCGCAATCCCCGGGACAGGGGGCGTTGGGGCGGGTGGCTACACCTTC. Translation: CASSAIPGTGGVGAGGYTF.

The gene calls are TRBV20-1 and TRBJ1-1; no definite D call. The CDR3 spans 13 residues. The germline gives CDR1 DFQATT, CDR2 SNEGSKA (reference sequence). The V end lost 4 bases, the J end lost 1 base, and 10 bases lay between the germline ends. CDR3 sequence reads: CSAIGRPNTEAFF. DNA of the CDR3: TGCAGTGCTATAGGGCGGCCGAACACTGAAGCTTTCTTT.

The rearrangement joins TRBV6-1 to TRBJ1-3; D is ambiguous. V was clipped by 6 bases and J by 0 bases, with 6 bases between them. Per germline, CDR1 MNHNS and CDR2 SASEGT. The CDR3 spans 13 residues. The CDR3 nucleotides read TGTGCCAGCAGAACCTACTCTGGAAACACCATATATTTT. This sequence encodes CASRTYSGNTIYF.

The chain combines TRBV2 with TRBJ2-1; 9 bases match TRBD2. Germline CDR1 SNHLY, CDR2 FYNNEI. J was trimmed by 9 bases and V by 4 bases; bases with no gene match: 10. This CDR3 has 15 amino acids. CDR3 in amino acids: CASSAEASGAGEQFF. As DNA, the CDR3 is TGTGCCAGCAGTGCTGAGGCTAGCGGGGCTGGTGAGCAGTTCTTC.

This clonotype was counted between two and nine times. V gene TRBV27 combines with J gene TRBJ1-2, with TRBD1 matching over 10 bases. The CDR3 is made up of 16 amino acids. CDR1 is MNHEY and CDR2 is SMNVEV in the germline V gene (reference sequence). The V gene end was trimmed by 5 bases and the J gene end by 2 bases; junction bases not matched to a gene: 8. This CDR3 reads CASSGGPGQGNYGYTF. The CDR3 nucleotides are TGTGCCAGCAGTGGGGGCCCGGGACAGGGGAACTATGGCTACACCTTC.

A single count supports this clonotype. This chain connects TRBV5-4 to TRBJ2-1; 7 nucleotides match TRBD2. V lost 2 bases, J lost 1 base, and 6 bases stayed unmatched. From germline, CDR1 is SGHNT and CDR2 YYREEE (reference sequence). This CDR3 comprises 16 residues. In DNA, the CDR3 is TGTGCCAGCAGCTTTGATCTAGCGGATTCCTACAATGAGCAGTTCTTC. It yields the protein CASSFDLADSYNEQFF.

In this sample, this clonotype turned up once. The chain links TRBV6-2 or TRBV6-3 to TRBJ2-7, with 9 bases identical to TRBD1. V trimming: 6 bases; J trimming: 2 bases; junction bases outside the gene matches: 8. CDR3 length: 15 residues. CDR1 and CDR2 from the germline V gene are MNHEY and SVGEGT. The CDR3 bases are TGTGCCAGCAGAGCCGGGACAGGGTGGCCCTACGAGCAGTACTTC. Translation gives CASRAGTGWPYEQYF.

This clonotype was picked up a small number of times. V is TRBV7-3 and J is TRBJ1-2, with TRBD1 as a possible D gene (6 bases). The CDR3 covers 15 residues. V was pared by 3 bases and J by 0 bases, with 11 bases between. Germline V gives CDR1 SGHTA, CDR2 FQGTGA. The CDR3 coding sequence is TGTGCCAGCAGCTTGGAGGGGGGCCCTAACTATGGCTACACCTTC. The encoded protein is CASSLEGGPNYGYTF.

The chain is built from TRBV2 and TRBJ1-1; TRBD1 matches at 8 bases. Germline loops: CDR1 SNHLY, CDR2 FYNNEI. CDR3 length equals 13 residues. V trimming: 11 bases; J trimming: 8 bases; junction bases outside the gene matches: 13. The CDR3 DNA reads TGTGCCGCACAGGGGGTTGGACAGGTCGAAGCTTTCTTT. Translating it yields CAAQGVGQVEAFF.

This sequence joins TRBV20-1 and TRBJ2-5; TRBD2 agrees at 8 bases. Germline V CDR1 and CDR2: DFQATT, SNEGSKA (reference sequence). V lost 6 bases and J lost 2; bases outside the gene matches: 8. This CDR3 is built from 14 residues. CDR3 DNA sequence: TGCAGTGCGTGGGAGAGCGGGGGACAAGAGACCCAGTACTTC. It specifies CSAWESGGQETQYF.

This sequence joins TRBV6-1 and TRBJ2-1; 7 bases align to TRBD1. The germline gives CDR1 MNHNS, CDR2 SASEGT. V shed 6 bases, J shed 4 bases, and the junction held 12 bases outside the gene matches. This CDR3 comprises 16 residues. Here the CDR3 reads CASSEMLGQSYNEQFF. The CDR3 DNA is TGTGCCAGCAGCGAAATGTTGGGACAGTCATACAATGAGCAGTTCTTC.